This T cell receptor beta chain emerged from a study of cytomegalovirus exposure and HLA in healthy donors. PCR employed 60 Vbeta and 13 Jbeta primers. Repertoires were generated with immunoSEQ multiplex PCR, while TCRdb's copy carries only in-frame clones and drops some. The sample shows 110,000 or so clones, approximately 74% of them seen only once. This cohort consisted of healthy bone marrow donors. Of note for this clone: Its antigen is still unknown.

Overall study findings and caveats: Per a later analysis, HLA-associated TCR beta chains showed more clonal expansion than other, equally common TCR beta chains. Sequences of the TCR beta chain were said to predict the HLA-A and HLA-B alleles of most subjects accurately. Analysis was carried out at a later point, and it linked a missense DCLRE1C variant to TCR beta V- and J-gene trimming.

CDR1 and CDR2 (germline): SGHTA, FQGTGA. The junction had 8 bases not matched to a gene; V was cut back by 4 bases and J by 5 bases. The CDR3 length is 15 residues. This clonotype originated in a woman in her thirties or forties in good health and CMV-seropositive. This chain joins TRBV7-3 and TRBJ2-1, with TRBD1 identical over 7 bases. Sequencing was done on a sample of PBMCs. In nucleotides, the CDR3 is TGTGCCAGCAGCTCTCCGGGACAGAGTGACAATGAGCAGTTCTTC. Its translation: CASSSPGQSDNEQFF.